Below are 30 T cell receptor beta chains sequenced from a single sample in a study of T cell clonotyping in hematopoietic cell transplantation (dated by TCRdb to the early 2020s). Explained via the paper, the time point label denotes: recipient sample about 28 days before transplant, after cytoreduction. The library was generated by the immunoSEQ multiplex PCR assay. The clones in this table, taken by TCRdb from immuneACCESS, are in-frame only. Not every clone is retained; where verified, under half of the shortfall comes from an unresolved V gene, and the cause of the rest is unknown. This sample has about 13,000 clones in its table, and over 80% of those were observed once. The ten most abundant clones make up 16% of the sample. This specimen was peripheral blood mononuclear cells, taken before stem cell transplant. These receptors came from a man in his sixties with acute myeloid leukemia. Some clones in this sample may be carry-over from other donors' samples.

The CDR3 DNA is TGCAGCGTTGAATCCCCTAGCCCAGATCGCACTGAAGCTTTCTTT. Translated, it gives CSVESPSPDRTEAFF. The chain joins TRBV29-1 to TRBJ1-1; D ambiguous. Germline V gives CDR1 SQVTM, CDR2 ANQGSEA. The CDR3 length is 15 residues. Trimming cost V 2 bases and J 4 bases, with 17 bases left between them.

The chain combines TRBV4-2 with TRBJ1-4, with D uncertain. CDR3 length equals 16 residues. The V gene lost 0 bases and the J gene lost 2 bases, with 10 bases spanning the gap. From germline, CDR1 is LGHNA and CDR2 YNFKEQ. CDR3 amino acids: CASSQDLVSTNEKLFF. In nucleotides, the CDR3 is TGTGCCAGCAGCCAAGATCTGGTTTCGACTAATGAAAAACTGTTTTTT.

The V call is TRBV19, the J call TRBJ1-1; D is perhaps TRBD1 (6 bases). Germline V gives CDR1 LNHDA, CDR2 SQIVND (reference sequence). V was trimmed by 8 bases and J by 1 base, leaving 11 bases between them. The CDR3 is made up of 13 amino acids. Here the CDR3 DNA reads TGTGCCAGTGCCGCGGGACAGAACACTGAAGCTTTCTTT. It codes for CASAAGQNTEAFF.

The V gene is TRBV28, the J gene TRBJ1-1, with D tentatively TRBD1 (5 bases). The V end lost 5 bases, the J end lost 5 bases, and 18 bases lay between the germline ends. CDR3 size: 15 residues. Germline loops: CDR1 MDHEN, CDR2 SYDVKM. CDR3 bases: TGTGCCAGCAGTCGGACCTGGCTTGGGGGGACTGAAGCTTTCTTT. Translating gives CASSRTWLGGTEAFF.

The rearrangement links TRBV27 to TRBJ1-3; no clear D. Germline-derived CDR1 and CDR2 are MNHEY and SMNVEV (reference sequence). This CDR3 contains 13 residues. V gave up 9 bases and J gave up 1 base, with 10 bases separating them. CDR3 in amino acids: CARDRRSGNTIYF. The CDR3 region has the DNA TGTGCCAGAGATCGGAGGTCTGGAAACACCATATATTTT.

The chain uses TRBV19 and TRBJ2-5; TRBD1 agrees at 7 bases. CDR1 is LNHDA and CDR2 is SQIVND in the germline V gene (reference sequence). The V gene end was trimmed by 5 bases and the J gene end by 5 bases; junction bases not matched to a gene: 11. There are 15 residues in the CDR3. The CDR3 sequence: CASSVTGTDKETQYF. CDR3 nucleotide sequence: TGTGCCAGTAGTGTAACGGGGACAGACAAGGAGACCCAGTACTTC.

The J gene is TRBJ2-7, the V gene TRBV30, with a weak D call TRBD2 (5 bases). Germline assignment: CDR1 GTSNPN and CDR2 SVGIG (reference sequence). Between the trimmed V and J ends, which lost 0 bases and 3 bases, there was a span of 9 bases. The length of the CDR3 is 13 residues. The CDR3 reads CAWSVSGIYEQYF. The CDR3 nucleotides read TGTGCCTGGAGTGTGTCCGGGATCTACGAGCAGTACTTC.

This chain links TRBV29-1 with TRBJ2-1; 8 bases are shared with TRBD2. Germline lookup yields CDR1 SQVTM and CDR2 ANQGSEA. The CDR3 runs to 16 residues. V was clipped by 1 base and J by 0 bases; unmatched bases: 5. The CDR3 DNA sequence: TGCAGCGTTGAAGTCGCGGGGGGCGGCTCCTACAATGAGCAGTTCTTC. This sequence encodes CSVEVAGGGSYNEQFF.

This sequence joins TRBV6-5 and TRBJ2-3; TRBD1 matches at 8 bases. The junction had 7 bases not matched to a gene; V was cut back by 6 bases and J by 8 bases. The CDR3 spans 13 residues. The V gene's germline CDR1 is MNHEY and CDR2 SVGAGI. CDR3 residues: CASSLVQGGTQYF. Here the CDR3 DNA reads TGTGCCAGCAGCTTGGTACAGGGGGGTACGCAGTATTTT.

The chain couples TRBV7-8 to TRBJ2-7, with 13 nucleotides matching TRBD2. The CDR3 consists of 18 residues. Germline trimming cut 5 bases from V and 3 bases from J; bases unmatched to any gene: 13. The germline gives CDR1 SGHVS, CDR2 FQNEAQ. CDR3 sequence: CASSPLAGLAGDYYEQYF. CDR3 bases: TGTGCCAGCAGCCCTCTGGCAGGACTAGCGGGGGATTACTACGAGCAGTACTTC.

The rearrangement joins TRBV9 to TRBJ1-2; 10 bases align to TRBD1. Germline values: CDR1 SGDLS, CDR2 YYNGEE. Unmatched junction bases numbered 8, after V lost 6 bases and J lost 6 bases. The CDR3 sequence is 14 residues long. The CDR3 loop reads CASTPEGQGNGYTF. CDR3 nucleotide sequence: TGTGCCAGCACCCCCGAGGGACAGGGGAATGGCTACACCTTC.

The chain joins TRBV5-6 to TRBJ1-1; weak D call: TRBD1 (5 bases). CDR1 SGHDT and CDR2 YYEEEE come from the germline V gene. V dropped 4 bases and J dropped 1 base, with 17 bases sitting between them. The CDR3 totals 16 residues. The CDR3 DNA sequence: TGTGCCAGCAGCCAAAGGCCCCACAGGACGAACACTGAAGCTTTCTTT. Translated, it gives CASSQRPHRTNTEAFF.

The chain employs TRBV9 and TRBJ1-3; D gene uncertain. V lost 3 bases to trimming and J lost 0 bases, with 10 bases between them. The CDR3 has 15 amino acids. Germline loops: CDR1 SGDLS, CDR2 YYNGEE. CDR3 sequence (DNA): TGTGCCAGCAGCGCGCAGGAGCTCTCTGGAAACACCATATATTTT. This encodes CASSAQELSGNTIYF.

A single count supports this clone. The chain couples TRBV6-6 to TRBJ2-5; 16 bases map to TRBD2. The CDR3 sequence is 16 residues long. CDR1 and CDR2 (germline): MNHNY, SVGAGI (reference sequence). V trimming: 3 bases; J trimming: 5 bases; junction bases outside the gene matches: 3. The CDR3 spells CASSYVGLAGGETQYF. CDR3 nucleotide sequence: TGTGCCAGCAGTTATGTGGGACTAGCGGGGGGGGAGACCCAGTACTTC.

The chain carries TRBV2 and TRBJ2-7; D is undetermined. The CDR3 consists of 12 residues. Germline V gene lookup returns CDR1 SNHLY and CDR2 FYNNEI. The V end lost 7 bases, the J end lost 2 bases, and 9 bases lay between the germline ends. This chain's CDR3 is CASTNGAYEQYF. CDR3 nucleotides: TGTGCCAGCACTAACGGAGCCTACGAGCAGTACTTC.

The CDR3 here is CASSSGSTATASDTQYF. The CDR3 DNA follows: TGTGCCAGCAGCTCGGGATCGACAGCCACCGCGTCGGATACGCAGTATTTT. The chain carries TRBV7-9 and TRBJ2-3, with D possibly called TRBD1 or TRBD2 (5 bases each). The germline CDR1 and CDR2 sequences are SEHNR and FQNEAQ (reference sequence). The length of the CDR3 is 17 residues. Deletions cut 4 bases from V and 6 bases from J, with 23 bases between.

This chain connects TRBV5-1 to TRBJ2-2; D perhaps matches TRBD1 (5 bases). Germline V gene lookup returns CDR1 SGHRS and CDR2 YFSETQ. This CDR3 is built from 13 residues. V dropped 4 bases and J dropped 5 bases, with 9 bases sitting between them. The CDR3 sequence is CASSLGETGELFF. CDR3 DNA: TGCGCCAGCAGCCTAGGGGAAACCGGGGAGCTGTTTTTT.

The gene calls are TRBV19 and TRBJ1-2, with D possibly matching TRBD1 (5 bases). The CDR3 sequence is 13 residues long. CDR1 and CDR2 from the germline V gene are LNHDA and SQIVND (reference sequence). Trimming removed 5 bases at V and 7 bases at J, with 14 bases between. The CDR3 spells CASSWPGTSGYTF. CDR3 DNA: TGTGCCAGTAGTTGGCCGGGGACGAGTGGCTACACCTTC.

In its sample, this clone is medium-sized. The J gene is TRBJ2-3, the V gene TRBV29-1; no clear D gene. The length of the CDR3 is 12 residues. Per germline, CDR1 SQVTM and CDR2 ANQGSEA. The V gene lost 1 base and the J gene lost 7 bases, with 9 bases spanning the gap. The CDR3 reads CSVEGGRYTQYF. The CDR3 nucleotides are TGCAGCGTTGAAGGTGGACGGTATACGCAGTATTTT.

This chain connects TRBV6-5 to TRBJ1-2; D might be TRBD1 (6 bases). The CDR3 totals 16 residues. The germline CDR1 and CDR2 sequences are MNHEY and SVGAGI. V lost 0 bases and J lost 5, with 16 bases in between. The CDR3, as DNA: TGTGCCAGCAGTTACTCGAGGGGGGGCGGGTTTTATGGCTACACCTTC. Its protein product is CASSYSRGGGFYGYTF.

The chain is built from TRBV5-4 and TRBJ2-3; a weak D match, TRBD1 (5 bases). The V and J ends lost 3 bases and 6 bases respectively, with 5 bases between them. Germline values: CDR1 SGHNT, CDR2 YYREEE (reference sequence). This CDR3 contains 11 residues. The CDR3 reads CASSYRDTQYF. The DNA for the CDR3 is TGTGCCAGCAGCTACAGGGATACGCAGTATTTT.

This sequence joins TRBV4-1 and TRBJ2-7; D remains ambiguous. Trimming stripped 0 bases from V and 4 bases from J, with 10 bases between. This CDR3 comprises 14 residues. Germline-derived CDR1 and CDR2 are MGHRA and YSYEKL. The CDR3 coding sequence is TGCGCCAGCAGCCAAGATAGGCTTGGGTACGAGCAGTACTTC. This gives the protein CASSQDRLGYEQYF.

In nucleotides, the CDR3 is TGCGCCAGCAGTGCGGGAGTTACTGAAGCTTTCTTT. Its translation: CASSAGVTEAFF. The chain couples TRBV10-2 to TRBJ1-1; D unresolved. With 4 bases removed from V and 5 bases from J, the gap between germline ends came to 8 bases. Germline CDR1 reads WSHSY; CDR2 reads SAAADI. This CDR3 spans 12 amino acids.

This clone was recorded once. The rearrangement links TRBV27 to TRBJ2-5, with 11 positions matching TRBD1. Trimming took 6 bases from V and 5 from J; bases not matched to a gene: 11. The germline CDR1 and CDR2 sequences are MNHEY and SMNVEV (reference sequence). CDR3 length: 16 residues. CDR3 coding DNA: TGTGCCAGCAGGGAAGAGGACAGGGGGCGAGGTGAGACCCAGTACTTC. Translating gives CASREEDRGRGETQYF.

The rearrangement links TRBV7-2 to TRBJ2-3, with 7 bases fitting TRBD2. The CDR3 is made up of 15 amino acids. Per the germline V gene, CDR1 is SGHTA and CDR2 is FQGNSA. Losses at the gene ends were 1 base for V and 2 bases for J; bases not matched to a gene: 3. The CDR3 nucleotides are TGTGCCAGCAGCTTAGGGACTAGACCCACAGATACGCAGTATTTT. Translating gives CASSLGTRPTDTQYF.

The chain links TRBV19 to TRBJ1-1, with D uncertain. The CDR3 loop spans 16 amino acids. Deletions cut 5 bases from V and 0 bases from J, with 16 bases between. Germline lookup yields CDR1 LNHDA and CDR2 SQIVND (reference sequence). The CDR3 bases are TGTGCCAGTAGTCTGAACGTAGGTCTCCTGAACACTGAAGCTTTCTTT. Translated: CASSLNVGLLNTEAFF.

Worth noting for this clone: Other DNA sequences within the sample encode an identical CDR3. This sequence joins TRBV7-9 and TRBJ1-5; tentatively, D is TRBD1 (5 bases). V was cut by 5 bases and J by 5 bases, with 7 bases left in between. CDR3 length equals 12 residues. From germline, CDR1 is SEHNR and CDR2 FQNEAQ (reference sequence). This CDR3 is CASSDSYQPQHF. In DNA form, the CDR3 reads TGTGCCAGCAGCGACAGTTATCAGCCCCAGCATTTT.

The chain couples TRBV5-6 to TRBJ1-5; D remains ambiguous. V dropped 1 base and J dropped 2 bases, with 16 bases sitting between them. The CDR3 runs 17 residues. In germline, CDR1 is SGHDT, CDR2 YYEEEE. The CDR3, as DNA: TGTGCCAGCAGCTTGAATGGAGGCATCGGGGGCAATCAGCCCCAGCATTTT. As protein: CASSLNGGIGGNQPQHF.

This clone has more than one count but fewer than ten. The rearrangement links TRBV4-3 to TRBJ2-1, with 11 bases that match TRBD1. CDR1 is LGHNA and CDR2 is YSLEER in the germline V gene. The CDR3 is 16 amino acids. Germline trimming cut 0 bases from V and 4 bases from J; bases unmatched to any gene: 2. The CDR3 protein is CASSQDGTGGYNEQFF. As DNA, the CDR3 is TGCGCCAGCAGCCAAGATGGGACAGGGGGGTACAATGAGCAGTTCTTC.

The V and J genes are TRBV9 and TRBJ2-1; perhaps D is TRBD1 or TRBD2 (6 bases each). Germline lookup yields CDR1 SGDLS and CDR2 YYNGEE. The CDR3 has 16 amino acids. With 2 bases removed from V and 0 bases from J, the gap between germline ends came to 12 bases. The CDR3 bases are TGTGCCAGCAGCGTGACCGGGGGCCTCTCCTACAATGAGCAGTTCTTC. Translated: CASSVTGGLSYNEQFF.